The next 28 T cell receptor beta chains were all read from a single sample in a study of CD8 T cells in ankylosing spondylitis. TCRdb re-derived calls from the 5' RACE reads in MiXCR, one entry per CDR3 protein. The table records 200,000 to 250,000 distinct CDR3 sequences, roughly a tenth of them present only once. Material: blood, either unsorted or a sorted T cell fraction (not recorded which). The receptors stem from a male donor with ankylosing spondylitis or in good health (not recorded which).

This clonotype was counted only a few times. The V and J genes are TRBV27 and TRBJ2-3; 7 bases fit TRBD1. The germline CDR1 and CDR2 sequences are MNHEY and SMNVEV (reference sequence). The V segment lost 3 bases and the J segment 0 bases; nucleotides outside the gene matches: 6. This CDR3 region has 16 residues. CDR3 amino acids: CASSFLVTGSTDTQYF. The CDR3 region has the DNA TGTGCCAGCAGTTTCCTTGTGACAGGGAGCACAGATACGCAGTATTTT.

This clonotype was counted only a few times. The V and J genes are TRBV12-3 or TRBV12-4 and TRBJ2-1; 8 nucleotides agree with TRBD1. The length of the CDR3 is 12 residues. V was clipped by 6 bases and J by 14 bases; unmatched bases: 9. The CDR3 sequence: CASSNQQGAEFF. The CDR3 region has the DNA TGTGCCAGCAGCAATCAGCAGGGGGCGGAGTTCTTC.

The sample holds many counts of this clonotype. The chain carries TRBV2 and TRBJ2-5; D unclear. V lost 6 bases, J lost 1 base, and 12 bases lay in between. The V gene's germline CDR1 is SNHLY and CDR2 FYNNEI. This CDR3 contains 14 residues. The CDR3 bases are TGTGCCAGCAGATATCATGACGGCCAAGAGACCCAGTACTTC. This gives the protein CASRYHDGQETQYF.

Ten or more counts support this clonotype. The rearrangement joins TRBV12-3 or TRBV12-4 to TRBJ2-7, with D perhaps TRBD2 (5 bases). CDR3 size: 13 residues. Trimming pared 1 base from V and 4 bases from J, leaving 8 bases between. CDR3 residues: CASSLGERYEQYF. The CDR3 DNA sequence: TGTGCCAGCAGTTTAGGGGAGCGGTACGAGCAGTACTTC.

This clonotype was detected a few times. This sequence joins TRBV27 and TRBJ1-5; D unresolved. Trimming left V 3 bases short and J 3 bases short, with 6 bases between. Germline V gene sequence: CDR1 MNHEY, CDR2 SMNVEV (reference sequence). The length of the CDR3 is 13 residues. The CDR3 region has the DNA TGTGCCAGCAGTTTCTCGCACAATCAGCCCCAGCATTTT. Its protein product is CASSFSHNQPQHF.

This clonotype came up a few times. The chain recombines TRBV6-1 with TRBJ1-2; 7 bases map to TRBD1. Germline CDR1 MNHNS, CDR2 SASEGT. CDR3 size: 16 residues. V lost 5 bases and J lost 2; bases outside the gene matches: 11. CDR3 residues: CASSREYGTANYGYTF. CDR3 DNA: TGTGCCAGCAGTAGAGAATATGGGACAGCGAACTATGGCTACACCTTC.

To note about this clonotype: Its ends do not fully match the called genes, so a read error is possible. The CDR3 here is CASSWIGIYEQYF. CDR3 coding DNA: TGCGCTAGCAGCTGGATAGGGATCTACGAGCAGTACTTC. This sequence joins TRBV5-1 and TRBJ2-7, with D unclear. The CDR3 is 13 residues long. CDR1 and CDR2 from the germline V gene are SGHRS and YFSETQ. The full variable domain, in which reference TRBV5-1 and TRBJ2-7 provide the parts outside the CDR3, is KAGVTQTPRYLIKTRGQQVTLSCSPISGHRSVSWYQQTPGQGLQFLFEYFSETQRNKGNFPGRFSGRQFSNSRSEMNVSTLELGDSALYLCASSWIGIYEQYFGPGTRLTVT.

This chain joins TRBV12-3 or TRBV12-4 and TRBJ1-2; TRBD1 aligns across 11 bases. CDR3 length equals 14 residues. Trimming cost V 6 bases and J 7 bases; bases outside gene matches: 7. The CDR3 DNA follows: TGTGCCAGCAGCAACGGACAGGGGGCATTTGGCTACACCTTC. Protein: CASSNGQGAFGYTF.

This clonotype was picked up many times. V is TRBV5-1 and J is TRBJ2-3; 7 nucleotides match TRBD2. V dropped 3 bases and J dropped 2; count of bases not matched to a gene: 6. The CDR3 contains 15 residues. In germline, CDR1 is SGHRS, CDR2 YFSETQ. CDR3 loop: CASSSDGGNTDTQYF. CDR3 nucleotide sequence: TGCGCCAGCAGCTCCGACGGGGGGAACACAGATACGCAGTATTTT.

At least ten counts were recorded for this clonotype. The chain is built from TRBV7-2 and TRBJ2-3; TRBD2 agrees at 8 bases. Germline CDR1 and CDR2: SGHTA and FQGNSA. With V trimmed by 8 bases and J by 4 bases, 8 bases remained unmatched. This CDR3 is 14 amino acids long. CDR3 sequence: CASEPGGGSDTQYF. The CDR3 coding sequence is TGTGCCAGCGAGCCCGGCGGGGGGTCAGATACGCAGTATTTT.

The chain combines TRBV12-3 or TRBV12-4 with TRBJ2-3; 8 bases line up with TRBD2. The CDR3 has 14 amino acids. The V segment lost 6 bases and the J segment 4 bases; nucleotides outside the gene matches: 6. The chain's CDR3 is CASRDGGAPDTQYF. CDR3 bases: TGTGCCAGCAGAGACGGGGGGGCCCCAGATACGCAGTATTTT.

Comments on this clonotype: This may be a read error: a much more frequent sequence differs by one nucleotide. The chain combines TRBV13 with TRBJ1-2; 9 bases map to TRBD1. The CDR3 is 15 residues long. Germline-derived CDR1 and CDR2 are PRHDT and FYEKMQ (reference sequence). The CDR3 reads CASSSRDRERGGDTF. DNA of the CDR3: TGTGCCAGCAGCTCGAGGGACAGGGAAAGAGGTGGCGACACCTTC.

The sample holds a few counts of this clonotype. This chain uses TRBV9 with TRBJ1-6, with no clear D. Trimming shortened V by 3 bases and J by 6 bases, and 16 bases separated the two germline ends. Germline V gene lookup returns CDR1 SGDLS and CDR2 YYNGEE. The CDR3 is 16 amino acids. The CDR3 DNA follows: TGTGCCAGCAGCGCGCCTTCAGGAACCGGTAATTCACCCCTCCACTTT. Residues: CASSAPSGTGNSPLHF.

The chain's CDR3 is CASSGGGQGWLAYF. CDR3 in DNA: TGTGCCAGCAGTGGGGGGGGACAGGGGTGGCTAGCGTATTTT. V usage is TRBV12-3 or TRBV12-4 and J usage is TRBJ2-3; 10 bases are shared with TRBD1. Germline trimming cut 5 bases from V and 14 bases from J; bases unmatched to any gene: 13. CDR3 size: 14 residues.

This chain joins TRBV6-5 and TRBJ2-3; D remains unclear. The CDR3 contains 11 residues. Germline CDR1 is MNHEY and CDR2 is SVGAGI. Between the trimmed V and J ends, which lost 7 bases and 6 bases, there was a span of 8 bases. This CDR3 reads CASTLQDTQYF. CDR3 nucleotides: TGTGCCAGCACCCTCCAGGATACGCAGTATTTT.

The sample holds many counts of this clonotype. DNA of the CDR3: TGCAGTGCTAGAGATCTCACGGGTGATCGCCGGGGGGGCTACAATGAGCAGTTCTTC. Protein product: CSARDLTGDRRGGYNEQFF. The V call is TRBV20-1, the J call TRBJ2-1; 8 bases agree with TRBD2. The CDR3 covers 19 residues. The ends lost 0 bases at V and 3 bases at J; junction bases unmatched: 16. Looked up from germline, CDR1 is DFQATT and CDR2 is SNEGSKA (reference sequence).

The V gene is TRBV5-5, the J gene TRBJ2-1; no clear D gene. Between the trimmed V and J ends, which lost 4 bases and 8 bases, there was a span of 16 bases. Germline loops: CDR1 SGHKS, CDR2 YYEKEE (reference sequence). The CDR3 sequence is 14 residues long. CDR3 nucleotides: TGTGCCAGCAGCCGCCGGCCAGAGTGGGATGAGCAGTTCTTC. This sequence encodes CASSRRPEWDEQFF.

In its sample, this clonotype was seen many times. V gene TRBV7-9 combines with J gene TRBJ2-7, with D tentatively TRBD2 (6 bases). The germline V gene has CDR1 SEHNR and CDR2 FQNEAQ (reference sequence). The CDR3 spans 13 residues. V gave up 5 bases and J gave up 6 bases, with 14 bases separating them. The CDR3 region is CASSVQAGFEQYF. CDR3 DNA: TGTGCCAGCAGCGTACAGGCGGGGTTCGAGCAGTACTTC.

The gene calls are TRBV5-1 and TRBJ2-7; D is uncertain. The V end lost 7 bases, the J end lost 2 bases, and 13 bases lay between the germline ends. The CDR3 has 13 amino acids. CDR1 SGHRS and CDR2 YFSETQ come from the germline V gene. The CDR3, as DNA: TGCGCCAGCGGCCCGAATGAGCCCTACGAGCAGTACTTC. As protein: CASGPNEPYEQYF.

The V call is TRBV7-2, the J call TRBJ2-6; possibly TRBD2 for D (7 bases). The CDR3 has 18 residues. V lost 2 bases and J lost 0, with 14 bases in between. CDR1 SGHTA and CDR2 FQGNSA come from the germline V gene. The CDR3 DNA reads as TGTGCCAGCAGCTTACGCGGCGGGGGCCTCTCTGGGGCCAACGTCCTGACTTTC. Translated, it gives CASSLRGGGLSGANVLTF.

In this sample, this clonotype turned up many times. The chain recombines TRBV6-1 with TRBJ2-5; the D is unclear. The CDR3 totals 14 residues. Per the germline V gene, CDR1 is MNHNS and CDR2 is SASEGT. V lost 6 bases, J lost 5 bases, and 16 bases lay in between. The chain's CDR3 is CASSPVRNGETQYF. For the CDR3, the DNA is TGTGCCAGCAGCCCCGTCCGAAACGGGGAGACCCAGTACTTC.

This clonotype was counted between two and nine times. Its ends do not fully match the called genes, so a read error is possible. V and J are TRBV20-1 and TRBJ2-3; perhaps D is TRBD1 or TRBD2 (5 bases each). Germline-derived CDR1 and CDR2 are DFQATT and SNEGSKA (reference sequence). CDR3 length: 16 amino acids. CDR3 DNA sequence: TGCTGTGCTAGAGGTCGGGGACGCATTACCACAGATACGCAGTATTTT. As protein: CCARGRGRITTDTQYF.

This clonotype was recorded many times. The J gene is TRBJ2-3, the V gene TRBV19; D possibly corresponds to TRBD2 (6 bases). Germline loops: CDR1 LNHDA, CDR2 SQIVND (reference sequence). V was pared by 2 bases and J by 1 base, with 13 bases between. The length of the CDR3 is 16 residues. The CDR3 DNA sequence: TGTGCCAGTAGTATACTAGCGAGCGGTGGCACAGATACGCAGTATTTT. Translation: CASSILASGGTDTQYF.

The rearrangement joins TRBV20-1 to TRBJ1-1; D is uncertain. The CDR3 totals 13 residues. V was pared by 3 bases and J by 0 bases, with 8 bases between. CDR1 DFQATT and CDR2 SNEGSKA come from the germline V gene (reference sequence). The DNA for the CDR3 is TGCAGTGCTAGCCTGAGTATGAACACTGAAGCTTTCTTT. The encoded protein is CSASLSMNTEAFF.

This clonotype was detected many times. The chain uses TRBV29-1 and TRBJ2-1, with D possibly TRBD2 on 6 matching bases. V gave up 8 bases and J gave up 0 bases, with 8 bases separating them. The CDR3 runs 12 residues. Germline V gene lookup returns CDR1 SQVTM and CDR2 ANQGSEA. CDR3 protein: CSPGDSYNEQFF. CDR3 nucleotides: TGCAGCCCGGGGGACTCCTACAATGAGCAGTTCTTC.

This clonotype has a handful of counts. The CDR3 nucleotides read TGTGCCAGCAGTTTATCTGGACAGGCGATCAATCAGCCCCAGCATTTT. Translated, it gives CASSLSGQAINQPQHF. This chain uses TRBV27 with TRBJ1-5; 7 nucleotides match TRBD1. Trimming removed 0 bases from V and 3 bases from J; junction bases left unmatched: 5. The CDR3 loop spans 16 amino acids. CDR1 is MNHEY and CDR2 is SMNVEV in the germline V gene (reference sequence).

This clonotype appeared many times. The genes are TRBV6-2 or TRBV6-3 and TRBJ2-7; 14 nucleotides agree with TRBD2. The CDR3 contains 15 residues. J gave up 3 bases and V 6 bases, and 4 bases lay outside the gene matches. Per germline, CDR1 MNHEY and CDR2 SVGEGT. The CDR3 DNA is TGTGCCAGCAGAAGGACTAGCGGGGGGCACTACGAGCAGTACTTC. Protein product: CASRRTSGGHYEQYF.

This clonotype turned up a few times. CDR3: CASSQDPGHWTDTQYF. In nucleotides, the CDR3 is TGTGCCAGCAGCCAAGATCCGGGACATTGGACAGATACGCAGTATTTT. This chain links TRBV14 with TRBJ2-3, with D possibly TRBD1 on 6 matching bases. In germline, CDR1 is SGHDN, CDR2 FVKESK. V was pared by 0 bases and J by 3 bases, with 13 bases between. The CDR3 covers 16 residues.